This entry lists 10 T cell receptor beta chains sequenced from one sample in a study of blood T cell repertoires in COVID-19. Clones were read by immunoSEQ multiplex PCR, and TCRdb kept only the in-frame ones, dropping some. Here the sample spans 350,000 or so clones, approximately 88% being singletons. The sequenced sample consisted of peripheral blood. All receptors come from a woman aged 30 to 39 with COVID-19, enrolled during active disease.

The chain is built from TRBV2 and TRBJ2-4; D may be TRBD1 (6 bases). V was trimmed by 5 bases and J by 4 bases, leaving 9 bases between them. The CDR3 has 13 amino acids. Germline V gene data show CDR1 as SNHLY and CDR2 as FYNNEI. The CDR3 bases are TGTGCCAGCAGTTCGGGACAAAAAAACATTCAGTACTTC. It yields the protein CASSSGQKNIQYF.

The chain uses TRBV4-1 and TRBJ1-6, with 7 bases matching TRBD1. Trimming cost V 4 bases and J 6 bases; bases outside gene matches: 0. The length of the CDR3 is 13 residues. The germline CDR1 and CDR2 sequences are MGHRA and YSYEKL. CDR3 loop: CASSRTGNSPLHF. The CDR3 DNA follows: TGCGCCAGCAGCCGGACAGGTAATTCACCCCTCCACTTT.

The chain recombines TRBV6-6 with TRBJ2-3; D possibly corresponds to TRBD1 (6 bases). Trimming left V 7 bases short and J 2 bases short, with 19 bases between. CDR1 MNHNY and CDR2 SVGAGI come from the germline V gene (reference sequence). The CDR3 covers 16 residues. The CDR3 loop is CASNRDRTTITDTQYF. CDR3 bases: TGTGCCAGCAACAGAGACAGGACCACTATCACAGATACGCAGTATTTT.

The rearrangement joins TRBV7-2 to TRBJ1-5; no firm D call. The CDR3 consists of 13 residues. Germline CDR1 and CDR2: SGHTA and FQGNSA. The V gene lost 5 bases and the J gene lost 2 bases, with 7 bases spanning the gap. CDR3 residues: CASSRSGNQPQHF. CDR3 DNA sequence: TGTGCCAGCAGCCGGAGTGGCAATCAGCCCCAGCATTTT.

V is TRBV5-6 and J is TRBJ2-5, with D tentatively TRBD1 (5 bases). V was pared by 7 bases and J by 4 bases, with 11 bases between. CDR3 length equals 12 residues. Germline CDR1 reads SGHDT; CDR2 reads YYEEEE. The CDR3 sequence is CASEGVGETQYF. Written as DNA, the CDR3 is TGTGCCAGCGAAGGGGTGGGAGAGACCCAGTACTTC.

CDR3 coding DNA: TGTGCCAGCAAATCTACAGGGGTGGGTCAGCCCCAGCATTTT. It yields the protein CASKSTGVGQPQHF. The gene calls are TRBV2 and TRBJ1-5; the match to TRBD1 covers 7 bases. This CDR3 comprises 14 residues. CDR1 is SNHLY, CDR2 FYNNEI, per germline. The ends lost 7 bases at V and 6 bases at J; junction bases unmatched: 9.

The V call is TRBV4-1, the J call TRBJ1-1; 7 bases agree with TRBD1. Germline CDR1 MGHRA, CDR2 YSYEKL. The ends lost 3 bases at V and 6 bases at J; junction bases unmatched: 10. The CDR3 is 15 amino acids. CDR3: CASSQEDRDNAEAFF. DNA for the CDR3: TGCGCCAGCAGCCAGGAAGACAGGGATAACGCTGAAGCTTTCTTT.

In nucleotides, the CDR3 is TGTGCCAGCAGGTTTACCGGGACAGGGTTCAACGGGGAGCTGTTTTTT. Translating gives CASRFTGTGFNGELFF. V usage is TRBV13 and J usage is TRBJ2-2, with 9 bases identical to TRBD1. With 6 bases clipped from V and 7 bases from J, the junction kept 12 bases outside the gene matches. Germline assignment: CDR1 PRHDT and CDR2 FYEKMQ (reference sequence). This CDR3 contains 16 residues.

This rearrangement joins TRBV2 to TRBJ1-5; D unclear. The ends were cut back, 3 bases at V and 0 bases at J, with 6 bases in the middle. Germline V gene data show CDR1 as SNHLY and CDR2 as FYNNEI. The CDR3 consists of 14 residues. The CDR3 DNA follows: TGTGCCAGCAGTGATAAATATAGCAATCAGCCCCAGCATTTT. This gives the protein CASSDKYSNQPQHF.

CDR3: CASSMLAVTSADTQYF. CDR3 sequence (DNA): TGTGCCAGTAGTATGTTAGCGGTTACGTCCGCAGATACGCAGTATTTT. The chain joins TRBV19 to TRBJ2-3; TRBD2 might be the D (6 bases). The CDR3 has 16 amino acids. The ends were cut back, 3 bases at V and 4 bases at J, with 17 bases in the middle. Germline V gives CDR1 LNHDA, CDR2 SQIVND (reference sequence).